Presented here are 21 T cell receptor beta chains from one specimen sequenced in a study of CD8 T cells in ankylosing spondylitis. Overall study findings and caveats: Within ankylosing spondylitis blood, a TCR beta motif made up of eight or nine highly homologous variants appeared to be characteristic.

These TCRs are of unknown antigen specificity. TCRdb re-derived calls from the 5' RACE reads in MiXCR, one entry per CDR3 protein. The table lists a few hundred thousand distinct CDR3 sequences, over 15% of them singletons. The source material was blood, either unsorted or a sorted T cell fraction (not recorded which). The receptors were gathered from a male donor with ankylosing spondylitis.

The chain joins TRBV4-3 to TRBJ2-3; D remains ambiguous. This CDR3 has 15 residues. Trimming removed 0 bases at V and 4 bases at J, with 11 bases between. CDR1 is LGHNA and CDR2 is YSLEER in the germline V gene. CDR3 nucleotide sequence: TGCGCCAGCAGCCAAGAGTATAGGTTTTCAGATACGCAGTATTTT. Translating gives CASSQEYRFSDTQYF.

This chain connects TRBV9 to TRBJ2-1; D unresolved. Looked up from germline, CDR1 is SGDLS and CDR2 is YYNGEE. V shed 3 bases and J shed 0 bases, with 10 bases lying between them. This CDR3 region has 15 residues. The CDR3 DNA reads TGTGCCAGCAGCGCCACAGCTAGCTCCTACAATGAGCAGTTCTTC. Its translation is CASSATASSYNEQFF.

The chain recombines TRBV12-3 or TRBV12-4 with TRBJ1-5; 10 bases agree with TRBD1. This CDR3 spans 15 amino acids. Losses at the gene ends were 2 bases for V and 7 bases for J; bases not matched to a gene: 5. CDR3 bases: TGTGCCAGCAGTTTAAGGGGGGACAGGGGACAGCCCCAGCATTTT. Amino acids: CASSLRGDRGQPQHF.

This clonotype was observed at least ten times. V usage is TRBV20-1 and J usage is TRBJ2-3; D is possibly TRBD1 (6 bases). This CDR3 is built from 16 residues. Trimming cost V 5 bases and J 7 bases, with 25 bases left between them. Looked up from germline, CDR1 is DFQATT and CDR2 is SNEGSKA (reference sequence). The CDR3 DNA reads TGCAGTGCTCGGGACACCCTGTCTAGCCTTACTAATACGCAGTATTTT. Encoded protein: CSARDTLSSLTNTQYF.

This chain links TRBV3-1 with TRBJ2-1; D could derive from TRBD1 or TRBD2 (5 bases each). This CDR3 comprises 17 residues. V lost 2 bases, J lost 6 bases, and 20 bases lay in between. Germline V gene data show CDR1 as LGHDT and CDR2 as YNNKEL (reference sequence). Here the CDR3 reads CASSQSQRGTARNEQFF. The CDR3 bases are TGTGCCAGCAGCCAATCTCAAAGAGGGACGGCCCGCAATGAGCAGTTCTTC.

This clonotype was picked up a small number of times. This CDR3 reads CSARVPLDRVEQYF. The CDR3 nucleotides read TGCAGTGCTAGAGTTCCGCTGGACAGGGTCGAGCAGTACTTC. The J gene is TRBJ2-7, the V gene TRBV20-1, with TRBD1 identical over 8 bases. Germline CDR1 and CDR2: DFQATT and SNEGSKA (reference sequence). V shed 1 base, J shed 6 bases, and the junction held 8 bases outside the gene matches. The length of the CDR3 is 14 residues.

This clonotype was detected a few times. CDR3 nucleotide sequence: TGCGCCAGCAGCTTCCTCGGGACTAGCGGGAGTGGTCTAACCCGTCTTACGCAGTATTTT. It codes for CASSFLGTSGSGLTRLTQYF. The genes are TRBV5-1 and TRBJ2-3; 14 positions agree with TRBD2. The V segment lost 2 bases and the J segment 8 bases; nucleotides outside the gene matches: 19. The CDR3 has 20 residues. Germline assignment: CDR1 SGHRS and CDR2 YFSETQ.

The gene calls are TRBV27 and TRBJ2-5; 7 bases are a match to TRBD2. The J segment lost 2 bases and the V segment lost 7 bases, leaving 7 bases of the junction unmatched. The CDR3 contains 14 residues. Germline CDR1 reads MNHEY; CDR2 reads SMNVEV (reference sequence). CDR3 coding DNA: TGTGCCAGCATGGCGTGGGGGGGGCAAGAGACCCAGTACTTC. Protein: CASMAWGGQETQYF.

This chain uses TRBV6-2 or TRBV6-3 with TRBJ2-1, with D unclear. V lost 6 bases and J lost 6, with 6 bases in between. Per germline, CDR1 MNHEY and CDR2 SVGEGT. The CDR3 totals 11 residues. CDR3 nucleotides: TGTGCCAGCAGCCGTGCCAATGAGCAGTTCTTC. This translates into CASSRANEQFF.

This clonotype was seen many times. The chain carries TRBV10-3 and TRBJ1-2, with TRBD1 matching over 9 bases. Trimming cost V 6 bases and J 6 bases; bases outside gene matches: 8. Germline V gives CDR1 ENHRY, CDR2 SYGVKD. CDR3 length: 14 amino acids. The CDR3, as DNA: TGTGCCATCAGGAGGGACAGGGAAACTCATGGCTACACCTTC. As protein: CAIRRDRETHGYTF.

The chain recombines TRBV20-1 with TRBJ2-2, with D possibly being TRBD2 (6 bases). Deletions cut 0 bases from V and 5 bases from J, with 13 bases between. The CDR3 sequence is 15 residues long. The germline CDR1 and CDR2 sequences are DFQATT and SNEGSKA (reference sequence). CDR3 sequence (DNA): TGCAGTGCTAGAGATCCGGGGGTAGGGACCGGGGAGCTGTTTTTT. Translation gives CSARDPGVGTGELFF.

V and J are TRBV28 and TRBJ1-1, with 7 bases identical to TRBD1. V gave up 5 bases and J gave up 5 bases; unmatched junction bases: 20. The CDR3 runs to 18 residues. Germline CDR1 reads MDHEN; CDR2 reads SYDVKM. The CDR3 sequence is CASSPNVLQRQGTTEAFF. DNA of the CDR3: TGTGCCAGCAGTCCAAACGTCCTCCAAAGACAGGGTACGACTGAAGCTTTCTTT.

On this clonotype: At one of its ends the junction is not consistent with the germline gene, which may arise from a read error. This chain joins TRBV20-1 and TRBJ1-1; no definite D call. The germline V gene encodes CDR1 DFQATT and CDR2 SNEGSKA (reference sequence). The length of the CDR3 is 13 residues. The CDR3 bases are TGCACTGCTAGAGTGGCAAAGAACACTGAAGCTTTCTTT. It translates to CTARVAKNTEAFF.

This clonotype was seen at least ten times. The rearrangement links TRBV12-3 or TRBV12-4 to TRBJ1-1; unclear D gene. Trimming removed 6 bases at V and 0 bases at J, with 14 bases between. The CDR3 covers 15 residues. CDR3 nucleotides: TGTGCCAGCAGGGTTTGGGGTCCTATGAACACTGAAGCTTTCTTT. This gives the protein CASRVWGPMNTEAFF.

This clonotype was seen only a few times. The rearrangement links TRBV12-3 or TRBV12-4 to TRBJ1-2; no firm D call. Trimming pared 5 bases from V and 2 bases from J, leaving 9 bases between. The CDR3 sequence is 13 residues long. The CDR3 loop is CASSPTFNYGYTF. The CDR3 nucleotides read TGTGCCAGCAGTCCGACATTCAACTATGGCTACACCTTC.

This clonotype was observed at least ten times. The V and J genes are TRBV9 and TRBJ2-1; D perhaps matches TRBD2 (7 bases). The length of the CDR3 is 15 residues. Trimming cost V 4 bases and J 6 bases, with 17 bases left between them. In germline, CDR1 is SGDLS, CDR2 YYNGEE. CDR3 DNA sequence: TGTGCCAGCAGCATCGGGACGAGGGGGGGCAATGAGCAGTTCTTC. Its translation is CASSIGTRGGNEQFF.

The gene calls are TRBV14 and TRBJ1-6; D perhaps matches TRBD1 (6 bases). The CDR3 spans 14 residues. Trimming stripped 2 bases from V and 10 bases from J, with 12 bases between. Germline loops: CDR1 SGHDN, CDR2 FVKESK. The CDR3, as DNA: TGTGCCAGCAGCCAACGGCAGGGGAACTCACCCCTCCACTTT. This codes for CASSQRQGNSPLHF. The full variable domain, with the rest looked up from reference TRBV14 and TRBJ1-6, is EAGVTQFPSHSVIEKGQTVTLRCDPISGHDNLYWYRRVMGKEIKFLLHFVKESKQDESGMPNNRFLAERTGGTYSTLKVQPAELEDSGVYFCASSQRQGNSPLHFGNGTRLTVT.

The chain carries TRBV2 and TRBJ1-2; D is uncertain. The CDR3 is 14 residues long. V shed 1 base and J shed 4 bases, with 10 bases lying between them. CDR1 SNHLY and CDR2 FYNNEI come from the germline V gene. CDR3 DNA: TGTGCCAGCAGTGAAGTCGGGAGCAGCTATGGCTACACCTTC. Protein product: CASSEVGSSYGYTF.

The genes are TRBV7-9 and TRBJ1-2; D is unclear. With 3 bases removed from V and 4 bases from J, the gap between germline ends came to 21 bases. Per germline, CDR1 SEHNR and CDR2 FQNEAQ (reference sequence). This CDR3 spans 17 amino acids. The CDR3 loop is CASSFPPAEILSYGYTF. For the CDR3, the DNA is TGTGCCAGCAGCTTTCCCCCCGCCGAGATACTGAGCTATGGCTACACCTTC.

This clonotype was recorded many times. The chain carries TRBV12-3 or TRBV12-4 and TRBJ2-1; D remains unclear. V was clipped by 3 bases and J by 0 bases, with 6 bases between them. The CDR3 has 14 amino acids. CDR3 in DNA: TGTGCCAGCAGTTTTGGCGGCTCCTACAATGAGCAGTTCTTC. Encoded protein: CASSFGGSYNEQFF.

As DNA, the CDR3 is TGTGCCAGCAGCTATGTGACAGGAGATGTACTCTACACCTTC. Its protein is CASSYVTGDVLYTF. V is TRBV11-2 and J is TRBJ1-2; tentative D call: TRBD1 (6 bases). The CDR3 has 14 amino acids. Germline values: CDR1 SGHAT, CDR2 FQNNGV. The V and J ends lost 4 bases and 10 bases respectively, with 19 bases between them.